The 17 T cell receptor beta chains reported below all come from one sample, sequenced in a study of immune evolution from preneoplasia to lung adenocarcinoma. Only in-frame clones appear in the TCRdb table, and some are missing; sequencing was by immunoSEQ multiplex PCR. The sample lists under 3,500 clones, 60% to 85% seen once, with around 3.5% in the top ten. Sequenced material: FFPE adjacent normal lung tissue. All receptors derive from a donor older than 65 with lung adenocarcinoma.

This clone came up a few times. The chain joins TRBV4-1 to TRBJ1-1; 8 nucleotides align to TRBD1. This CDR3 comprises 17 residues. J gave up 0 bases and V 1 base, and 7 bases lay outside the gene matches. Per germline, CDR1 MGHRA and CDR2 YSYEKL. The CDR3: CASSQAGTGVMNTEAFF. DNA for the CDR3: TGCGCCAGCAGCCAAGCCGGGACAGGAGTAATGAACACTGAAGCTTTCTTT.

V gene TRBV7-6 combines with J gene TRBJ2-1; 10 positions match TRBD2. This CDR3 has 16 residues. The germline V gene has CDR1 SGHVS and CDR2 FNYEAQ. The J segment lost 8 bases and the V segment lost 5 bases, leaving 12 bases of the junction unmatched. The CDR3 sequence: CASSLGPSGRGDEQFF. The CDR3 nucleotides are TGTGCCAGCAGCCTCGGGCCTAGCGGGAGAGGGGATGAGCAGTTCTTC.

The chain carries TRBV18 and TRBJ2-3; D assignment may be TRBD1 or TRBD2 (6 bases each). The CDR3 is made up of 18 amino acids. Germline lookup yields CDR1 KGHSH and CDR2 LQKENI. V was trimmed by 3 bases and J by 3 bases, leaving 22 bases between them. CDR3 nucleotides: TGTGCCAGCTCACCCCCCAGGTCCGGGGGCAAAGTTACAGATACGCAGTATTTT. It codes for CASSPPRSGGKVTDTQYF.

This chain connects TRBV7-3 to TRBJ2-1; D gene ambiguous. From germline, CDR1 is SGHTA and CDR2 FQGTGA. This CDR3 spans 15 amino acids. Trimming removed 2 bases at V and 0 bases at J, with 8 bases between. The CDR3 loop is CASSLDFSSYNEQFF. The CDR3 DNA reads TGTGCCAGCAGCTTAGACTTCAGCTCCTACAATGAGCAGTTCTTC. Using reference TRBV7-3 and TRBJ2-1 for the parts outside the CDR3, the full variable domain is GAGVSQTPSNKVTEKGKYVELRCDPISGHTALYWYRQSLGQGPEFLIYFQGTGAADDSGLPNDRFFAVRPEGSVSTLKIQRTERGDSAVYLCASSLDFSSYNEQFFGPGTRLTVL.

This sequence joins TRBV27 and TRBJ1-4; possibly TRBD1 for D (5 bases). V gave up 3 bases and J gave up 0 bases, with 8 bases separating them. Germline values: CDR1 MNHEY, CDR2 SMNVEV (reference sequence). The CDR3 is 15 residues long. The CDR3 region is CASSFAGATNEKLFF. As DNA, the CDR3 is TGTGCCAGCAGTTTCGCGGGGGCAACTAATGAAAAACTGTTTTTT.

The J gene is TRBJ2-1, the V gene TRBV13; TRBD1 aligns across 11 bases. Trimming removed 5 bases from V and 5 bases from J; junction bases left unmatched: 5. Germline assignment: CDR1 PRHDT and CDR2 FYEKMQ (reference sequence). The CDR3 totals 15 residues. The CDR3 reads CASSHSGQGDNEQFF. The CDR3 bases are TGTGCCAGCAGCCATTCGGGACAGGGGGACAATGAGCAGTTCTTC.

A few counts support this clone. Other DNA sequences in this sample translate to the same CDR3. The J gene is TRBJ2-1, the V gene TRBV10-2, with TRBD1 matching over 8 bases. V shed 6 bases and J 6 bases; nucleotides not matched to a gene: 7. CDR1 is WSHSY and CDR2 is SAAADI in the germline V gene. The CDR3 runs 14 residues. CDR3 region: CASSKDRGSNEQFF. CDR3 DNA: TGCGCCAGCAGCAAAGACAGGGGAAGCAATGAGCAGTTCTTC.

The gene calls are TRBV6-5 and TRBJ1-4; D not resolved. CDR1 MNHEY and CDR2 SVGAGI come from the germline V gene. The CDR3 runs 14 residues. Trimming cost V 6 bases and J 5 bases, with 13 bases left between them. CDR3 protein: CASRAGGRNEKLFF. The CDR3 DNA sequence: TGTGCCAGCAGGGCAGGCGGCCGGAATGAAAAACTGTTTTTT.

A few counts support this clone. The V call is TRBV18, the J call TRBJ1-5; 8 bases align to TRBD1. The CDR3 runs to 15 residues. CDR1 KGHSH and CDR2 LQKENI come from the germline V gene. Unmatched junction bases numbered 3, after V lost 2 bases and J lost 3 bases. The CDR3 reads CASSPSDRDNQPQHF. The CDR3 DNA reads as TGTGCCAGCTCACCATCGGACAGGGACAATCAGCCCCAGCATTTT.

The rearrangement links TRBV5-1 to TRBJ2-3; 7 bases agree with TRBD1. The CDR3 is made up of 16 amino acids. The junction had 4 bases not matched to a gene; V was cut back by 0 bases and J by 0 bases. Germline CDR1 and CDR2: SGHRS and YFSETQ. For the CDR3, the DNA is TGCGCCAGCAGCTTGGTGGGGACAGCCAGCACAGATACGCAGTATTTT. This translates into CASSLVGTASTDTQYF. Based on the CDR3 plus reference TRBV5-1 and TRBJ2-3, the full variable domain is KAGVTQTPRYLIKTRGQQVTLSCSPISGHRSVSWYQQTPGQGLQFLFEYFSETQRNKGNFPGRFSGRQFSNSRSEMNVSTLELGDSALYLCASSLVGTASTDTQYFGPGTRLTVL.

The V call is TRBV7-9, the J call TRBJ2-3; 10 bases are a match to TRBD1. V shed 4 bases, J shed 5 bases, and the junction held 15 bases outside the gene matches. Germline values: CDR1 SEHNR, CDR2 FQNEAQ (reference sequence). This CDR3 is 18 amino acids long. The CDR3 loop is CASSYPKRQGAMRDTQYF. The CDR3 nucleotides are TGTGCCAGCAGCTACCCCAAGCGACAGGGGGCGATGAGAGATACGCAGTATTTT. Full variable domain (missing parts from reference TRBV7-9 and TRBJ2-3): DTGVSQNPRHKITKRGQNVTFRCDPISEHNRLYWYRQTLGQGPEFLTYFQNEAQLEKSRLLSDRFSAERPKGSFSTLEIQRTEQGDSAMYLCASSYPKRQGAMRDTQYFGPGTRLTVL.

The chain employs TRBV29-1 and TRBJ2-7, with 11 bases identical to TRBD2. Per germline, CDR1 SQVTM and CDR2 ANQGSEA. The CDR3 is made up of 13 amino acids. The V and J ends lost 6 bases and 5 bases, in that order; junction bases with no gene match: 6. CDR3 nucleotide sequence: TGCAGCGTCCGACTAGCGGGACCCAACGAGCAGTACTTC. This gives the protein CSVRLAGPNEQYF.

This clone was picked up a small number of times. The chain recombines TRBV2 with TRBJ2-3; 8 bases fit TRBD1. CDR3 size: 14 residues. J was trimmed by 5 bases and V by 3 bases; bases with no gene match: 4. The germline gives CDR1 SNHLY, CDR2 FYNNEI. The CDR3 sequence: CASSDGTGRDTQYF. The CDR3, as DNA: TGTGCCAGCAGTGACGGGACAGGCAGAGATACGCAGTATTTT.

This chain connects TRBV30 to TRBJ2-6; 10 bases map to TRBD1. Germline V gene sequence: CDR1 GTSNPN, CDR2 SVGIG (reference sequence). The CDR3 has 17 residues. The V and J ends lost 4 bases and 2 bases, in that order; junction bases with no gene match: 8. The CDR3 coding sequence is TGTGCCTGGACGGTAGGGACAGGGGTGGCTGGGGCCAACGTCCTGACTTTC. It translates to CAWTVGTGVAGANVLTF.

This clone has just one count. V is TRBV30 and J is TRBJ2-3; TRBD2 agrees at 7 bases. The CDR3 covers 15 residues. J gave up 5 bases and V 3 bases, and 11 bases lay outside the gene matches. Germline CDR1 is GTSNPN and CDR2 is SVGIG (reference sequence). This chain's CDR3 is CAWRPERGLGDTQYF. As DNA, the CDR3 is TGTGCCTGGAGGCCGGAGCGGGGCTTGGGAGATACGCAGTATTTT.

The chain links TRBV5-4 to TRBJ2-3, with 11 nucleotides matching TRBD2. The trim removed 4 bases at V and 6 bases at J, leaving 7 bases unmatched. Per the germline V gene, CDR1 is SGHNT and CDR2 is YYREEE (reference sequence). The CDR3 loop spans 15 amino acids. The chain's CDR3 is CASSGTSGPSDTQYF. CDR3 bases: TGTGCCAGCAGCGGGACTAGCGGACCTAGCGATACGCAGTATTTT.

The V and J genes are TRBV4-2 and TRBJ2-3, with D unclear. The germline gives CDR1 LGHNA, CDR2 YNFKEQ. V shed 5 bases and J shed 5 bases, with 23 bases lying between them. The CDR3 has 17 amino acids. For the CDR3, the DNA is TGTGCCAGCAGCTTAGGTGGCCGGCAAACCGTAAAAGATACGCAGTATTTT. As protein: CASSLGGRQTVKDTQYF.